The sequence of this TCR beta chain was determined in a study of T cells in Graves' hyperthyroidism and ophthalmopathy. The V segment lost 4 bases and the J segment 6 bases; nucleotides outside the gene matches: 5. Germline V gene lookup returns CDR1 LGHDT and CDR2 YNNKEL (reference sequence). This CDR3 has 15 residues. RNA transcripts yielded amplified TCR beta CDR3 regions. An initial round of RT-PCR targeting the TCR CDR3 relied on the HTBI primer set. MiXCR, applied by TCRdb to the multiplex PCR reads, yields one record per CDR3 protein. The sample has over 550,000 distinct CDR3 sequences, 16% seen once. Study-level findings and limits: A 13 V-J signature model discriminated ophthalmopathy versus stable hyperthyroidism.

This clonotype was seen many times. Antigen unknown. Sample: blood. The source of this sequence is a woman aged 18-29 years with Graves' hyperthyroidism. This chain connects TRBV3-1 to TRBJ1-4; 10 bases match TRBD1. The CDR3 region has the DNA TGTGCCAGCAGCCTCCGAGGGACAGGGGATGAAAAACTGTTTTTT. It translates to CASSLRGTGDEKLFF.